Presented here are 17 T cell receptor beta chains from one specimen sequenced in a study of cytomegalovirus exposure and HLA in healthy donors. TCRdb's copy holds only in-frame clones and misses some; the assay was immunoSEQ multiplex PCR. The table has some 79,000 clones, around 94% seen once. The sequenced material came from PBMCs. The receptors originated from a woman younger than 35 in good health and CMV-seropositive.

CDR3 sequence reads: CASSETSGGETQYF. Written as DNA, the CDR3 is TGTGCCAGCAGTGAGACTAGCGGGGGGGAGACCCAGTACTTC. V and J are TRBV6-1 and TRBJ2-5, with 13 bases aligning to TRBD2. Germline trimming cut 3 bases from V and 5 bases from J; bases unmatched to any gene: 0. The CDR3 is 14 residues long. Germline CDR1 reads MNHNS; CDR2 reads SASEGT.

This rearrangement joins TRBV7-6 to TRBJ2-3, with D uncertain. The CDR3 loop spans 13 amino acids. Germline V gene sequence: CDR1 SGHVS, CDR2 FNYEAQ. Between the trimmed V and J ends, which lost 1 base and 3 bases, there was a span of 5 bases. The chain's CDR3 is CASSLVGTDTQYF. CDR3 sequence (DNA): TGTGCCAGCAGCTTAGTCGGGACAGATACGCAGTATTTT.

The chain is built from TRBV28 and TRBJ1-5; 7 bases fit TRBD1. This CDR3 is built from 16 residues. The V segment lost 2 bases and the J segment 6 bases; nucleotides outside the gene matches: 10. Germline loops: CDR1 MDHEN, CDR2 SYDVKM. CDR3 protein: CASSLPRTGLSQPQHF. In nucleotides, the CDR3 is TGTGCCAGCAGTTTACCCCGGACAGGCCTATCTCAGCCCCAGCATTTT.

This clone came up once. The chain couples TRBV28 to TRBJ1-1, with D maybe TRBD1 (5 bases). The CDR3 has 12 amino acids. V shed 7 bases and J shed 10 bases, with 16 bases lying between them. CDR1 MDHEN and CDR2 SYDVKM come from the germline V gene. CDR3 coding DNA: TGTGCCAGCATCTCGTTCGGGGGAGGAGCTTTCTTT. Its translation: CASISFGGGAFF.

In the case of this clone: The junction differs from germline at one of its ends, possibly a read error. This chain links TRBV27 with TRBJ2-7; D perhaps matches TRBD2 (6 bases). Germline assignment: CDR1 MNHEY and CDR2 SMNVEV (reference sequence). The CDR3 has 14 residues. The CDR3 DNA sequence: TGTGCCGGCAGTTGGGACTTAGTAAGATACGAGCAGTACTTC. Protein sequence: CAGSWDLVRYEQYF.

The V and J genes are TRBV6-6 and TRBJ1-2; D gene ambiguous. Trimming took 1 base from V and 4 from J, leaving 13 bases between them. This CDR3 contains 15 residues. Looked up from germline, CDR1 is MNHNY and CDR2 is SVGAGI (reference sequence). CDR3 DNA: TGTGCCAGCAGTTACTTAGTGGCAGCGACCTATGGCTACACCTTC. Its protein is CASSYLVAATYGYTF.

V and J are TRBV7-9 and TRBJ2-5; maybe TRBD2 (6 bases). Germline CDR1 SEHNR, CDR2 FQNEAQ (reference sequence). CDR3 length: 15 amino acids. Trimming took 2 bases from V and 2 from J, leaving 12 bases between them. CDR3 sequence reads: CASSLRSGGQETQYF. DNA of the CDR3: TGTGCCAGCAGCTTAAGGTCCGGGGGACAAGAGACCCAGTACTTC.

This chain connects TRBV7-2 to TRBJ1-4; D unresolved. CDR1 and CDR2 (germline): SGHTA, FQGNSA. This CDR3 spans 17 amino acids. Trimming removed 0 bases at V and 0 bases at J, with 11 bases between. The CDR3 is CASSLAGLPATNEKLFF. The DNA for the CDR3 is TGTGCCAGCAGCTTAGCGGGCCTGCCTGCAACTAATGAAAAACTGTTTTTT.

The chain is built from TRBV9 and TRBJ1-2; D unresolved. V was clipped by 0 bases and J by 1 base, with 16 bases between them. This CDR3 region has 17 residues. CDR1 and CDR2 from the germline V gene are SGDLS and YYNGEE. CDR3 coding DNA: TGTGCCAGCAGCGTAGGTGTTCGCTCGGGAATTAACTATGGCTACACCTTC. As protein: CASSVGVRSGINYGYTF.

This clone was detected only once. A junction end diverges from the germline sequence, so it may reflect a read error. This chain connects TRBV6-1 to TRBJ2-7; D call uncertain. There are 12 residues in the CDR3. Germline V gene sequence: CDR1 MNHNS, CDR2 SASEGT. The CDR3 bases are TGTGCTAGCAGGTCAGTTGTCGACGAGCAGTACTTC. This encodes CASRSVVDEQYF.

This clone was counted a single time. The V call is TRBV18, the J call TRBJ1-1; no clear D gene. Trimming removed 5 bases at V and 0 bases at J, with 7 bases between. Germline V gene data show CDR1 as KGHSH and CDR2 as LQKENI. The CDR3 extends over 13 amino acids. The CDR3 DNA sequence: TGTGCCAGCTCAAGCGAAATGAACACTGAAGCTTTCTTT. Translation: CASSSEMNTEAFF.

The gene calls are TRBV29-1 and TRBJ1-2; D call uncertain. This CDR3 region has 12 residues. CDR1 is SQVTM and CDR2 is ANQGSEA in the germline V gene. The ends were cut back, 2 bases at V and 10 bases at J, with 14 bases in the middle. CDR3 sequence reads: CSVEMSPINYTF. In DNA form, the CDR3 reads TGCAGCGTTGAAATGAGCCCCATTAACTACACCTTC.

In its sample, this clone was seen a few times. The CDR3 DNA follows: TGCGCCAGCAGCTTGGGGCGGGACACTGAAGCTTTCTTT. Translated, it gives CASSLGRDTEAFF. V gene TRBV5-1 combines with J gene TRBJ1-1; D not certain. This CDR3 has 13 amino acids. Germline V CDR1 and CDR2: SGHRS, YFSETQ. V gave up 0 bases and J gave up 3 bases, with 6 bases separating them. Using reference TRBV5-1 and TRBJ1-1 for the parts outside the CDR3, the full variable domain is KAGVTQTPRYLIKTRGQQVTLSCSPISGHRSVSWYQQTPGQGLQFLFEYFSETQRNKGNFPGRFSGRQFSNSRSEMNVSTLELGDSALYLCASSLGRDTEAFFGQGTRLTVV.

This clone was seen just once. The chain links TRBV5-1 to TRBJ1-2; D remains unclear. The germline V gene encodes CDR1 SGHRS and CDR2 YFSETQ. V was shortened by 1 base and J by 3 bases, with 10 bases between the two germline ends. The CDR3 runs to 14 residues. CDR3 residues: CASSLSGLDYGYTF. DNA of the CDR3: TGCGCCAGCAGCTTGTCGGGGTTGGACTATGGCTACACCTTC.

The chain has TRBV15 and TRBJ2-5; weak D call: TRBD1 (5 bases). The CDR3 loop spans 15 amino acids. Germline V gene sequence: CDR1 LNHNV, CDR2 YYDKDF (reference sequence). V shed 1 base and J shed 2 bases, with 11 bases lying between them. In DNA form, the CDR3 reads TGTGCCACCAGCAGAGGGACATTGGGACAAGAGACCCAGTACTTC. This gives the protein CATSRGTLGQETQYF.

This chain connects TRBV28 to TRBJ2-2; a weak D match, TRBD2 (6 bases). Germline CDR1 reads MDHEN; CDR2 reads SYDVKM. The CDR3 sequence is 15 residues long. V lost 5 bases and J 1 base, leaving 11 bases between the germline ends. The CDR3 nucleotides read TGTGCCAGCAGTCCTGCTAGCGAGAACACCGGGGAGCTGTTTTTT. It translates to CASSPASENTGELFF. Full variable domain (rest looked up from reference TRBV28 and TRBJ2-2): DVKVTQSSRYLVKRTGEKVFLECVQDMDHENMFWYRQDPGLGLRLIYFSYDVKMKEKGDIPEGYSVSREKKERFSLILESASTNQTSMYLCASSPASENTGELFFGEGSRLTVL.

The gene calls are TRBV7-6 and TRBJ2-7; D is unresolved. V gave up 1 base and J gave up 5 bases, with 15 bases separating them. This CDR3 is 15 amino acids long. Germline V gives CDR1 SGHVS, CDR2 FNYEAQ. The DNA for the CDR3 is TGTGCCAGCAGCTTAGTGGGCAACCTACGCGACGAGCAGTACTTC. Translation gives CASSLVGNLRDEQYF.